The entry that follows covers one T cell receptor (beta chain) sequence. The target antigen is unknown. The data are from a study of T cell repertoires in cytomegalovirus infection. Study-level results: Public TCR beta family frequency separated CMV-and-HLA carriers, including in an independent cohort. Clonotype analysis showed dominance of the ex vivo response by HLA-C-restricted CMV-specific TCR beta clonotypes.

V shed 3 bases, J shed 1 base, and the junction held 13 bases outside the gene matches. The germline V gene encodes CDR1 SGHVS and CDR2 FQNEAQ. This CDR3 is built from 20 residues. Using its own MiXCR run on the reads, TCRdb lists one record per CDR3 protein. The sample includes under 200,000 distinct CDR3 sequences, roughly 9.8% of them seen just once. The source is a human donor in good health (CMV status not recorded). Some clones in this sample may be carry-over from other donors' samples. Sequencing input: PBMCs. The rearrangement links TRBV7-8 to TRBJ2-6; 9 bases map to TRBD1. CDR3 nucleotides: TGTGCCAGCAGCTTCTCTGGGACAGGGTTTGACTTTTCTGGGGCCAACGTCCTGACTTTC. It translates to CASSFSGTGFDFSGANVLTF.